A selection of T cell receptor beta chains follows, all from one sample in a study of cytomegalovirus exposure and HLA in healthy donors. Only in-frame clones appear in the TCRdb table, and some are missing; sequencing was by immunoSEQ multiplex PCR. The sample carries roughly 180,000 clones, about four fifths recorded once. The sequenced sample was PBMCs. The receptors were gathered from a girl between 5 and 17 years old in good health and CMV-seropositive. CDR3s include the opening cysteine and the closing phenylalanine or tryptophan. The order of the fields is D gene, J gene, CDR3 length, clone size, V gene, CDR3 DNA, CDR3 protein. The D gene is left open where the match is weak. Size is stated for part of the rows, as once, few or many counts, or as a class when the clone is expanded.

TRBD1 | TRBJ2-3 | 16 | once | TRBV5-1 | TGCGCCAGCAGCTTGGGGACAGGGGGACGTACAGATACGCAGTATTTT | CASSLGTGGRTDTQYF
TRBD1 | TRBJ2-7 | 14 | few | TRBV5-1 | TGCGCCAGCAGCCCGGGACAGGGGATCGACGAGCAGTACTTC | CASSPGQGIDEQYF
NA | TRBJ2-7 | 15 | NA | TRBV5-1 | TGCGCCAGCAGCTTAGGCCGGGTAAGAGTCGACGAGCAGTACTTC | CASSLGRVRVDEQYF
TRBD1 | TRBJ2-7 | 13 | NA | TRBV2 | TGTGCCAGCAGTCTCGACAGGGTTGGCGAGCAGTACTTC | CASSLDRVGEQYF
NA | TRBJ2-1 | 13 | few | TRBV6-5 | TGTGCCAGCAGTTACCGGTTCGGGGATGAGCAGTTCTTC | CASSYRFGDEQFF
NA | TRBJ1-1 | 14 | NA | TRBV5-1 | TGCGCCAGCAGTCTCTATTTAGGAGGCACTGAAGCTTTCTTT | CASSLYLGGTEAFF
NA | TRBJ1-2 | 15 | few | TRBV7-2 | TGTGCCAGCAGCCCAAGCACACAGGGTACCTATGGCTACACCTTC | CASSPSTQGTYGYTF
NA | TRBJ1-2 | 15 | once | TRBV5-6 | TGTGCCAGCAGCTTGGCGGGGGGAGTTATCTATGGCTACACCTTC | CASSLAGGVIYGYTF
TRBD1 | TRBJ2-7 | 14 | once | TRBV13 | TGTGCCAGCAGCCCCGGGACAGGTATCAACGAGCAGTACTTC | CASSPGTGINEQYF
TRBD2 | TRBJ2-1 | 17 | NA | TRBV4-1 | TGCGCCAGCAGCCAAGAGGGGGGACTAGCGCGGAACGGGGAGCAGTTCTTC | CASSQEGGLARNGEQFF
NA | TRBJ1-5 | 14 | NA | TRBV6-5 | TGTGCCAGCAGTTACTCGCGAGGTCATCAGCCCCAGCATTTT | CASSYSRGHQPQHF
NA | TRBJ1-5 | 13 | NA | TRBV6-6 | TGTGCCAGCAGTTACGAGAGCAATCAGCCCCAGCATTTT | CASSYESNQPQHF
TRBD2 | TRBJ2-7 | 15 | once | TRBV5-6 | TGTGCCAGCAGCCGGGAGGGGTTCACTTCCTACGAGCAGTACTTC | CASSREGFTSYEQYF
NA | TRBJ2-5 | 12 | NA | TRBV11-2 | TGTGCCAGCAGCCCACATCCCAGGGACCAGTACTTC | CASSPHPRDQYF
NA | TRBJ2-7 | 13 | NA | TRBV5-1 | TGCGCCAGCAGCTTGGGACACTCATACGAGCAGTACTTC | CASSLGHSYEQYF
NA | TRBJ1-1 | 15 | NA | TRBV7-9 | TGTGCCAGCAGCCCTAGGCAGGGACAGAACACTGAAGCTTTCTTT | CASSPRQGQNTEAFF
NA | TRBJ2-6 | 15 | NA | TRBV7-9 | TGTGCCAGCAGCTTAGTTGTCAGTTATCAGAACGTCCTGACTTTC | CASSLVVSYQNVLTF
NA | TRBJ2-6 | 14 | NA | TRBV5-6 | TGTGCCAGCAGCCCCTTCTCTGGGGCCAACGTCCTGACTTTC | CASSPFSGANVLTF
TRBD1 | TRBJ1-2 | 14 | NA | TRBV4-3 | TGCGCCAGCAGGCCAAACAGGGGCGGCTATGGCTACACCTTC | CASRPNRGGYGYTF
TRBD1 | TRBJ2-2 | 16 | NA | TRBV10-3 | TGTGCCATCAGTGTGAGGGGGCAATTAGGCACCGGGGAGCTGTTTTTT | CAISVRGQLGTGELFF
NA | TRBJ1-1 | 13 | NA | TRBV6-5 | TGTGCCAGCAGTAAGACAGAGAACACTGAAGCTTTCTTT | CASSKTENTEAFF
TRBD2 | TRBJ2-3 | 16 | NA | TRBV7-7 | TGTGCCAGCAGCCCCCTTAGCGGGGGGATCACAGATACGCAGTATTTT | CASSPLSGGITDTQYF
NA | TRBJ2-1 | 14 | NA | TRBV5-1 | TGCGCCAGCAGCATTAGCGGTTCCTACAATGAGCAGTTCTTC | CASSISGSYNEQFF
NA | TRBJ1-5 | 15 | NA | TRBV5-5 | TGTGCCAGCAGCTTGAAGGACTTTAGCAATCAGCCCCAGCATTTT | CASSLKDFSNQPQHF
TRBD1 | TRBJ2-4 | 14 | NA | TRBV11-2 | TGTGCCAGCAGCTTAGTGGGGCCAGGGGGCATTCAGTACTTC | CASSLVGPGGIQYF
NA | TRBJ1-2 | 17 | NA | TRBV27 | TGTGCCAGCAGTTTATATCAATTTCCATCCAGTAACTATGGCTACACCTTC | CASSLYQFPSSNYGYTF
NA | TRBJ1-1 | 12 | NA | TRBV14 | TGTGCCAGCAGCCCCTGGGCTGCTGGAGCTTTCTTT | CASSPWAAGAFF
TRBD1 | TRBJ2-7 | 15 | NA | TRBV11-2 | TGTGCCAGCAGCTCTGCCGGGACAGGGGGGTACGAGCAGTACTTC | CASSSAGTGGYEQYF
TRBD1 | TRBJ1-5 | 14 | NA | TRBV19 | TGTGCCACCACCAGGGGACAGGGAAAGGAACCCCAGCATTTT | CATTRGQGKEPQHF
TRBD1 | TRBJ2-1 | 16 | few | TRBV5-4 | TGTGCCAGCAACCGGGACAGGGGGGGGGATTACAATGAGCAGTTCTTC | CASNRDRGGDYNEQFF
NA | TRBJ1-6 | 14 | NA | TRBV27 | TGTGCCAGCAGTTTGGCACAGCTTAATTCACCCCTCCACTTT | CASSLAQLNSPLHF
NA | TRBJ2-7 | 15 | NA | TRBV7-6 | TGTGCCAGCAGCCGTGCCAGAGGGAACTCCTACGAGCAGTACTTC | CASSRARGNSYEQYF
NA | TRBJ1-3 | 15 | NA | TRBV5-6 | TGTGCCAGCAGCTTGGGGGCCGGGACTGGAAACACCATATATTTT | CASSLGAGTGNTIYF
NA | TRBJ2-3 | 13 | NA | TRBV28 | TGTGCCAGCAGTTCAGGGGTAACAGATACGCAGTATTTT | CASSSGVTDTQYF
NA | TRBJ1-1 | 13 | NA | TRBV2 | TGTGCCACCCACATGGAAACGGGTACTGAAGCTTTCTTT | CATHMETGTEAFF
NA | TRBJ2-7 | 15 | NA | TRBV13 | TGTGCCAGCAGCCGGCAGGGGATGGTCTCCTACGAGCAGTACTTC | CASSRQGMVSYEQYF
TRBD2 | TRBJ2-5 | 17 | NA | TRBV7-2 | TGTGCCAGCAGCTTAGGTAGGGCTAGCGGTACCCAAGAGACCCAGTACTTC | CASSLGRASGTQETQYF
NA | TRBJ2-3 | 11 | NA | TRBV29-1 | TGCAGCGCCACGCCCGGGGATACGCAGTATTTT | CSATPGDTQYF
NA | TRBJ1-2 | 10 | NA | TRBV29-1 | TGCAGCGTTCGGAGTTCTGGCTACACCTTC | CSVRSSGYTF
TRBD1 | TRBJ2-3 | 17 | NA | TRBV6-1 | TGTGCCAGCAGTGGGCTGGACAGGGGCCCTCACACAGATACGCAGTATTTT | CASSGLDRGPHTDTQYF
NA | TRBJ2-5 | 16 | few | TRBV13 | TGTGCCAGCTCCCCCGCGCTAGGGGGAAAACAAGAGACCCAGTACTTC | CASSPALGGKQETQYF
TRBD1 | TRBJ1-3 | 15 | NA | TRBV7-8 | TGTGCCAGCAGCTTAGGGACAGGGTCTGGAAACACCATATATTTT | CASSLGTGSGNTIYF
NA | TRBJ1-2 | 16 | NA | TRBV4-1 | TGCGCCAGCAGCCAACCTACCCAGGGAACTAACTATGGCTACACCTTC | CASSQPTQGTNYGYTF
TRBD1 | TRBJ2-7 | 13 | NA | TRBV27 | TGTGCCAGCAGTTTGACAGGGGAGGCCGAGCAGTACTTC | CASSLTGEAEQYF
TRBD1 | TRBJ1-3 | 14 | NA | TRBV7-8 | TGTGCCAGCACAGGGGGGAATTCTGGAAACACCATATATTTT | CASTGGNSGNTIYF
NA | TRBJ2-3 | 14 | NA | TRBV10-1 | TGCGCCAGCAGTGCAGGGCCTGCCAAGGATACGCAGTATTTT | CASSAGPAKDTQYF
NA | TRBJ1-2 | 14 | NA | TRBV10-2 | TGCGCCAGCACGACAGCTTCAACTAACTATGGCTACACCTTC | CASTTASTNYGYTF
NA | TRBJ1-6 | 12 | few | TRBV4-1 | TGCGCCAGCAGCCAAGGGGCCGACCCCCTCCACTTT | CASSQGADPLHF
NA | TRBJ1-1 | 14 | NA | TRBV5-6 | TGTGCCAGCAGCCAAGGACTTCTGAACACTGAAGCTTTCTTT | CASSQGLLNTEAFF
NA | TRBJ2-1 | 14 | NA | TRBV4-3 | TGCGCCAGCAGCCCGTGGAGCGGTGGGAATGAGCAGTTCTTC | CASSPWSGGNEQFF
NA | TRBJ1-1 | 16 | NA | TRBV29-1 | TGCAGCGTTCAGCGGTCAGGCGGAGTTAAGAACACTGAAGCTTTCTTT | CSVQRSGGVKNTEAFF
TRBD1 | TRBJ2-3 | 13 | NA | TRBV6-4 | TGTGCCAGCAGTGACTCTCCGACAGGGAGGCAGTATTTT | CASSDSPTGRQYF
TRBD1 | TRBJ2-7 | 16 | NA | TRBV7-9 | TGTGCCAGCAGCTCAAAGCTGGCCAGGGGGCCGGGGGAGCAGTACTTC | CASSSKLARGPGEQYF
TRBD1 | TRBJ2-7 | 12 | NA | TRBV11-2 | TGTGCCAGCAGGACAGGGGGCTACGAGCAGTACTTC | CASRTGGYEQYF
NA | TRBJ2-5 | 13 | NA | TRBV7-6 | TGTGCCAGCAGCTTGCCGGGGCAAGAGACCCAGTACTTC | CASSLPGQETQYF
NA | TRBJ1-2 | 19 | NA | TRBV12-5 | TGTGCTAGTGGTTTGGTTGGGAAAGGGCAGGGAGGTCCCCTCTATGGCTACACCTTC | CASGLVGKGQGGPLYGYTF
NA | TRBJ2-6 | 17 | NA | TRBV5-1 | TGCGCCAGCAGCCCTAAGACAGGAACCCCTGGGGCCAACGTCCTGACTTTC | CASSPKTGTPGANVLTF
TRBD1 | TRBJ2-6 | 19 | once | TRBV15 | TGTGCCACCAGCAGAGGTTCGGGACAGGCTTCTTCTGGGGCCAACGTCCTGACTTTC | CATSRGSGQASSGANVLTF
TRBD1 | TRBJ1-3 | 14 | NA | TRBV30 | TGTGCCTGGAGGGGACAGGGCTCTGGAAACACCATATATTTT | CAWRGQGSGNTIYF
TRBD1 | TRBJ1-1 | 16 | NA | TRBV10-3 | TGTGCCATCAGTGACCCGGGACAGCAGGAGAAAGGGGAGGCTTTCTTT | CAISDPGQQEKGEAFF